The next 20 T cell receptor beta chains were all read from a single sample in a study of T cell responses to AZD1222 COVID-19 vaccine (dated by TCRdb to the early 2020s). Library prep was done by the immunoSEQ multiplex PCR assay. This immuneACCESS table, as held by TCRdb, lists in-frame sequences with V and J called but not all clones. Of the missing ones, under half trace to an unresolved V gene in checked studies; the others have no known cause. The table for this sample lists about 120,000 clones; more than 80% of them were counted only once. The ten largest clones add up to around 3.1% of the sample. Taken with the paper, the label for time point translates to: baseline before first vaccination. Sample: peripheral blood, taken on day 0 of AZD1222 vaccination. These receptors came from an adult in good health.

V is TRBV28 and J is TRBJ2-3, with a tentative D call TRBD2 (5 bases). The V end lost 11 bases, the J end lost 7 bases, and 34 bases lay between the germline ends. CDR3 length: 18 amino acids. The germline V gene has CDR1 MDHEN and CDR2 SYDVKM. The CDR3 DNA sequence: TGTGCCTGCCAGCGGATGTACCGATCGGAGAGGCAGGTGAATACGCAGTATTTT. This sequence encodes CACQRMYRSERQVNTQYF.

The chain carries TRBV4-3 and TRBJ2-3; perhaps TRBD2 as D (5 bases). The CDR3 has 17 residues. Trimming cost V 0 bases and J 2 bases, with 15 bases left between them. From germline, CDR1 is LGHNA and CDR2 YSLEER. The CDR3 DNA reads TGCGCCAGCAGCCAAGATGCCCCGGGATCCGTCACAGATACGCAGTATTTT. Translated: CASSQDAPGSVTDTQYF.

J is TRBJ2-2 and V is TRBV10-3; 8 bases are shared with TRBD1. This CDR3 spans 15 amino acids. The V gene's germline CDR1 is ENHRY and CDR2 SYGVKD. The V gene end was trimmed by 5 bases and the J gene end by 5 bases; junction bases not matched to a gene: 7. This CDR3 is CAISKLDRVTGELFF. CDR3 coding DNA: TGTGCCATCAGTAAACTGGACAGGGTGACCGGGGAGCTGTTTTTT.

A single count supports this clone. The rearrangement links TRBV2 to TRBJ1-1; D not resolved. Germline V gene data show CDR1 as SNHLY and CDR2 as FYNNEI. The CDR3 spans 13 residues. V lost 6 bases, J lost 0 bases, and 8 bases lay in between. The CDR3: CASSLGLNTEAFF. The CDR3 DNA is TGTGCCAGCAGCTTGGGTTTGAACACTGAAGCTTTCTTT.

The rearrangement links TRBV14 to TRBJ1-4; 9 nucleotides align to TRBD1. The J segment lost 4 bases and the V segment lost 4 bases, leaving 7 bases of the junction unmatched. Germline values: CDR1 SGHDN, CDR2 FVKESK. The CDR3 totals 16 residues. For the CDR3, the DNA is TGTGCCAGCAGCCGAGCCGGGACAGGGCTTAATGAAAAACTGTTTTTT. Its protein product is CASSRAGTGLNEKLFF.

The J gene is TRBJ2-5, the V gene TRBV5-4; TRBD1 matches at 9 bases. This CDR3 has 19 residues. Germline V lookup: CDR1 SGHNT, CDR2 YYREEE (reference sequence). The ends lost 3 bases at V and 3 bases at J; junction bases unmatched: 18. DNA of the CDR3: TGTGCCAGCAGCTGGAGGGACAGGGCTTTCTTTACTAGCGAAGAGACCCAGTACTTC. It is translated as CASSWRDRAFFTSEETQYF. The full variable domain, rest sourced from reference TRBV5-4 and TRBJ2-5, is ETGVTQSPTHLIKTRGQQVTLRCSSQSGHNTVSWYQQALGQGPQFIFQYYREEENGRGNFPPRFSGLQFPNYSSELNVNALELDDSALYLCASSWRDRAFFTSEETQYFGPGTRLLVL.

V is TRBV9 and J is TRBJ2-5; D possibly uses TRBD1 or TRBD2 (7 bases each). The CDR3 covers 13 residues. Germline V gene data show CDR1 as SGDLS and CDR2 as YYNGEE. V lost 2 bases and J lost 5, with 10 bases in between. CDR3 sequence reads: CASSVQGGETQYF. DNA of the CDR3: TGTGCCAGCAGCGTCCAGGGGGGGGAGACCCAGTACTTC.

This chain joins TRBV9 and TRBJ1-6, with 7 bases that match TRBD1. V lost 0 bases, J lost 10 bases, and 13 bases stayed unmatched. Germline V gene sequence: CDR1 SGDLS, CDR2 YYNGEE. This CDR3 has 17 amino acids. The CDR3 protein is CASSVASEGAGGSPLHF. CDR3 DNA: TGTGCCAGCAGCGTAGCCAGTGAGGGGGCAGGAGGGTCACCCCTCCACTTT.

This rearrangement joins TRBV7-9 to TRBJ2-1, with D possibly TRBD2 on 5 matching bases. There are 18 residues in the CDR3. Per the germline V gene, CDR1 is SEHNR and CDR2 is FQNEAQ (reference sequence). V lost 4 bases to trimming and J lost 3 bases, with 22 bases between them. The CDR3 DNA follows: TGTGCCAGCAGCTCCCAAGCGGCAAGGGATAGGTACTACAATGAGCAGTTCTTC. It translates to CASSSQAARDRYYNEQFF.

The CDR3 loop reads CASSLRGYSNQPQHF. The DNA for the CDR3 is TGTGCCAGCAGTCTGAGGGGATATAGCAATCAGCCCCAGCATTTT. The rearrangement links TRBV6-2 or TRBV6-3 to TRBJ1-5; possibly TRBD1 for D (5 bases). The CDR3 is 15 residues long. V shed 5 bases and J shed 0 bases, with 11 bases lying between them. The germline V gene has CDR1 MNHEY and CDR2 SVGEGT.

The CDR3 spells CASTYSGANYGYTF. CDR3 coding DNA: TGTGCCAGCACCTACAGTGGAGCTAACTATGGCTACACCTTC. This chain links TRBV28 with TRBJ1-2; D gene unclear. CDR1 is MDHEN, CDR2 SYDVKM, per germline. The V end lost 7 bases, the J end lost 0 bases, and 12 bases lay between the germline ends. The CDR3 extends over 14 amino acids.

The J gene is TRBJ2-7, the V gene TRBV4-3, with 13 bases fitting TRBD2. This CDR3 spans 16 amino acids. CDR1 LGHNA and CDR2 YSLEER come from the germline V gene. Trimming took 1 base from V and 4 from J; bases not matched to a gene: 4. CDR3 DNA: TGCGCCAGCAGCCAAGGACTAGCGGGGGGCAGATACGAGCAGTACTTC. As protein: CASSQGLAGGRYEQYF.

V is TRBV19 and J is TRBJ1-6; unclear D gene. Germline loops: CDR1 LNHDA, CDR2 SQIVND (reference sequence). The CDR3 is 14 amino acids. V was clipped by 3 bases and J by 7 bases, with 10 bases between them. CDR3 loop: CASSILTGNSPLHF. CDR3 coding DNA: TGTGCCAGTAGTATCTTGACGGGAAATTCACCCCTCCACTTT. Drawing the rest from reference TRBV19 and TRBJ1-6, the complete variable domain is DGGITQSPKYLFRKEGQNVTLSCEQNLNHDAMYWYRQDPGQGLRLIYYSQIVNDFQKGDIAEGYSVSREKKESFPLTVTSAQKNPTAFYLCASSILTGNSPLHFGNGTRLTVT.

The chain recombines TRBV20-1 with TRBJ2-1; no clear D gene. The CDR3 runs to 11 residues. Deletions cut 6 bases from V and 10 bases from J, with 13 bases between. Germline values: CDR1 DFQATT, CDR2 SNEGSKA (reference sequence). CDR3 bases: TGCAGTGCCCGCCACACGCCGGAGCAGTTCTTC. It encodes CSARHTPEQFF.

This chain uses TRBV5-4 with TRBJ2-3; a possible D gene is TRBD2 (5 bases). The CDR3 contains 15 residues. Germline CDR1 SGHNT, CDR2 YYREEE (reference sequence). Trimming removed 1 base from V and 1 base from J, with 10 bases in between. CDR3 in DNA: TGTGCCAGCAGCTTGCTACGGGATCGCACAGATACGCAGTATTTT. Its translation: CASSLLRDRTDTQYF.

This rearrangement joins TRBV3-1 (or the pseudogene TRBV3-2) to TRBJ2-5; D uncertain. The CDR3 runs to 11 residues. Looked up from germline, CDR1 is LGHDT and CDR2 is YNNKEL (reference sequence). Trimming stripped 1 base from V and 9 bases from J, with 6 bases between. The CDR3, as DNA: TGTGCCAGCAGCCAAGTAACAGCCCAGTACTTC. This encodes CASSQVTAQYF.

There are a few counts of this clone. The chain couples TRBV20-1 to TRBJ1-3; D is unresolved. Trimming pared 3 bases from V and 0 bases from J, leaving 15 bases between. Germline V gene lookup returns CDR1 DFQATT and CDR2 SNEGSKA (reference sequence). The CDR3 is made up of 16 amino acids. This CDR3 reads CSASKGAGLSGNTIYF. The CDR3 DNA follows: TGCAGTGCTAGTAAGGGCGCAGGCCTCTCTGGAAACACCATATATTTT.

The chain carries TRBV4-2 and TRBJ1-2; 8 nucleotides agree with TRBD1. The CDR3 length is 16 residues. Looked up from germline, CDR1 is LGHNA and CDR2 is YNFKEQ. V lost 1 base, J lost 4 bases, and 8 bases stayed unmatched. The CDR3 DNA sequence: TGTGCCAGCAGCCAAGCATACAGGGGGAATTCCTATGGCTACACCTTC. Translated, it gives CASSQAYRGNSYGYTF.

The chain is built from TRBV7-9 and TRBJ1-1, with D maybe TRBD1 (5 bases). The CDR3 is made up of 12 amino acids. The germline V gene encodes CDR1 SEHNR and CDR2 FQNEAQ (reference sequence). The V and J ends lost 5 bases and 3 bases respectively, with 7 bases between them. This chain's CDR3 is CASSEGDTEAFF. The CDR3 nucleotides read TGTGCCAGCAGCGAAGGGGACACTGAAGCTTTCTTT. The whole variable domain, filled in from reference TRBV7-9 and TRBJ1-1, reads DTGVSQNPRHKITKRGQNVTFRCDPISEHNRLYWYRQTLGQGPEFLTYFQNEAQLEKSRLLSDRFSAERPKGSFSTLEIQRTEQGDSAMYLCASSEGDTEAFFGQGTRLTVV.

The gene calls are TRBV5-1 and TRBJ2-7; D remains ambiguous. Trimming took off 9 bases at V and 3 bases at J, with 19 bases between the two ends. The germline CDR1 and CDR2 sequences are SGHRS and YFSETQ. The CDR3 runs 14 residues. Written as DNA, the CDR3 is TGCGCCATTCCTCGGCAAGGTGGGGTCTACGAGCAGTACTTC. Residues: CAIPRQGGVYEQYF.